The clone carrying this T cell receptor beta chain was detected many times. The antigen remains unidentified. Amplified TCR beta CDR3 regions were obtained using RNA transcripts as template. Amplification began with first-round RT-PCR using HTBI primers, then second-round multiplex PCR was performed. In TCRdb, the multiplex PCR reads were re-called with MiXCR into one record per CDR3 protein. The table has about 370,000 distinct CDR3 sequences, around 20% seen once. The entry originates in a study of Graves' ophthalmopathy and Graves' hyperthyroidism. Study outcomes and limitations: In blood, most expanded thyroid clonotypes above 0.001 frequency were also detected.

Germline V gene lookup returns CDR1 MNHEY and CDR2 SVGAGI. The CDR3 spans 16 residues. Trimming removed 5 bases at V and 2 bases at J, with 16 bases between. J is TRBJ1-5 and V is TRBV6-5; D is unresolved. This TCR came from a woman aged 18-35 years with Graves' ophthalmopathy. Sequencing input: peripheral blood. The CDR3 loop is CASSNGRRVGNQPQHF. CDR3 nucleotides: TGTGCCAGCAGTAACGGGCGAAGGGTCGGCAATCAGCCCCAGCATTTT.